The source of this TCR beta chain is a study of siplizumab effects on memory and regulatory T cells. Overall study findings and caveats: Controls showed an average of approximately 25% Treg-derived mappable alloreactive CD4+ clones, while siplizumab showed 65% to 70%. Suppression by proliferating Tregs derived from siplizumab cultures was not verified.

This clone was detected once. Its antigen is undetermined. The protocol was immunoSEQ multiplex PCR, while the TCRdb copy is restricted to in-frame clones and leaves out a portion. The table lists under 100,000 clones, around 94% of them singletons. This sequence was found in a human donor in good health. The sample comprised non-Treg CD4+ T cells sorted from blood.

CDR3 amino acids: CASSGTGGNTIYF. The CDR3 DNA follows: TGTGCCAGCAGCGGGACAGGGGGAAACACCATATATTTT. The chain carries TRBV28 and TRBJ1-3; 9 bases line up with TRBD1. Germline-derived CDR1 and CDR2 are MDHEN and SYDVKM. The CDR3 contains 13 residues. V shed 6 bases and J 4 bases; nucleotides not matched to a gene: 1.